This TCR beta chain was recorded in a study of blood T cells in healthy people across ages. This clonotype has a handful of counts. What it binds is unknown. Overall study findings and caveats: Samples with more naive T cells showed higher observed beta diversity. More naive CD4+ cells and higher diversity marked long-lived donors relative to aged donors.

Primers used in a second PCR of about 6 to 11 cycles were a sample-barcoded 5' primer and a J-beta primer mix. One entry per CDR3 protein results from TCRdb running MiXCR on the 5' RACE reads. The sample carries roughly 1,500,000 distinct CDR3 sequences, approximately 32% recorded once. Each sample used at least 6.5 million PBMCs. V shed 8 bases and J shed 6 bases, with 14 bases lying between them. CDR3 length equals 13 residues. The sequenced sample consisted of blood. This receptor was obtained from a woman aged 30 to 39 in good health. The chain employs TRBV12-3 or TRBV12-4 and TRBJ2-1, with D tentatively TRBD2 (5 bases). The CDR3 nucleotides read TGTGCCAGCGTCGAGCGGCTTACCAATGAGCAGTTCTTC. Its translation is CASVERLTNEQFF.